This TCR beta chain originates from a study of molecular identifiers for immune sequencing clone quantification. After removal of 6 bases from V and 4 bases from J, the junction contained 11 bases not matched to a gene. Germline-derived CDR1 and CDR2 are MNHEY and SMNVEV (reference sequence). The CDR3 consists of 15 residues. As for this clonotype: The antigen remains unidentified.

Study-level findings and limits: Identical barcode-sharing TCR molecules could lead to underestimated sizes for highly expanded clones. Clones that had above 20 RNA copies took up over 99% of effector molecules but under 1% in naive cells.

Based on a CD8+CD4-CCR7+CD45RA+ profile, naive CD8 T cells were sorted. One entry per CDR3 protein results from TCRdb running MiXCR on the PCR reads. The sample carries approximately 670,000 distinct CDR3 sequences, 20% recorded once. The chain couples TRBV27 to TRBJ2-7; 8 nucleotides agree with TRBD1. What was sequenced was naive CD8+ T cells from blood, with Jurkat cell RNA spiked in. The subset was: FACS-sorted CD8+CD4-CCR7+CD45RA+ naive T cells. The sequence was collected from a human donor in good health. Some libraries in this study had Jurkat cell RNA spiked in. The CDR3 loop reads CASSTGTGGWYEQYF. DNA for the CDR3: TGTGCCAGCAGCACTGGGACAGGCGGGTGGTACGAGCAGTACTTC.